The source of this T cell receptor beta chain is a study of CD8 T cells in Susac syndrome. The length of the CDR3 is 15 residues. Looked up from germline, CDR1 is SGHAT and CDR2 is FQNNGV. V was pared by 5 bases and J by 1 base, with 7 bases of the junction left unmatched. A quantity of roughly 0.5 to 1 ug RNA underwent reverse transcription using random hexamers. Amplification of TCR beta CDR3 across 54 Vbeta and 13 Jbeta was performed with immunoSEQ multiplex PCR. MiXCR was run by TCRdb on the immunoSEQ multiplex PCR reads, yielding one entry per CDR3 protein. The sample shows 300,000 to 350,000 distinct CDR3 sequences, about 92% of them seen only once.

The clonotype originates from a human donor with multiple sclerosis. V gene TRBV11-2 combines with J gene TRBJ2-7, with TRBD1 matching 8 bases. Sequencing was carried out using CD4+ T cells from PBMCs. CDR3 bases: TGTGCCAGCAGCCGGGACAGGTCGGAGTCCTACGAGCAGTACTTC. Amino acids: CASSRDRSESYEQYF.